This TCR beta chain originates from a study of metastatic and nonmetastatic thyroid tumors. The junction had 7 bases not matched to a gene; V was cut back by 7 bases and J by 1 base. The CDR3 is 15 residues long. Germline values: CDR1 KGHDR, CDR2 SFDVKD. The sample holds many counts of this clone. Thyroid surgery was preceded by no treatment in any patient. MiXCR was used by TCRdb to re-call the PCR reads. The sample holds about 59,000 clones, 15% to 20% seen once. The sequence came from a male donor with papillary thyroid cancer or a benign thyroid nodule (not recorded which). Some clones in this sample may be carry-over from other donors' samples. This chain links TRBV24-1 with TRBJ2-3; 7 nucleotides match TRBD2. The sequenced sample consisted of blood. This CDR3 reads CATRTRLARTDTQYF. Written as DNA, the CDR3 is TGTGCCACCAGAACCCGACTAGCCCGCACAGATACGCAGTATTTT.